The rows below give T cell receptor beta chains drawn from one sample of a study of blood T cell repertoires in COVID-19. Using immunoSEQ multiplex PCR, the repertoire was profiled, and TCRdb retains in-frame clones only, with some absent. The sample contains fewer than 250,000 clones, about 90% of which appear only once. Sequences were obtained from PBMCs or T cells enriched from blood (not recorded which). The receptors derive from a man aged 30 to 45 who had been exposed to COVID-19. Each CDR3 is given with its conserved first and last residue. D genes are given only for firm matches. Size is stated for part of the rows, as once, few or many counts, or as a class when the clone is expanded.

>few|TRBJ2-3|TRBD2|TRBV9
TGTGCCAGCAGCGAGCGGGGGGGCCCCACAGATACGCAGTATTTT
CASSERGGPTDTQYF
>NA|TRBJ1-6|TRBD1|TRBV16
TGTGCCAGCACACCGGGACAGGGTATTAATTCACCCCTCCACTTT
CASTPGQGINSPLHF
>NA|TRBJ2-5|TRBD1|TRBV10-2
TGCGCCAGCAGTGAAGAGGACAGGGAAGAGACCCAGTACTTC
CASSEEDREETQYF
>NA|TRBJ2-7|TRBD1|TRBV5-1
TGCGCCAGCAGCGGTGACAGGGTGGGAGAGCAGTACTTC
CASSGDRVGEQYF
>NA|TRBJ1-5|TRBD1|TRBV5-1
TGCGCCAGCAGCTCGGGACAGGGGAGCGGTCAGCCCCAGCATTTT
CASSSGQGSGQPQHF
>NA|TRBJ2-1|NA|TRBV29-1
TGCAGCGTTGAAGATGGGGCAGGGCGCGATGAGCAGTTCTTC
CSVEDGAGRDEQFF
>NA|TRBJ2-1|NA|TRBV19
TGTGCCAGTAGTATAGGAGGGGGAACGGACCGTAACAATGAGCAGTTCTTC
CASSIGGGTDRNNEQFF
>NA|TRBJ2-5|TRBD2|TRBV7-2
TGTGCCAGCAGCTTATCTAGCGGAGAGACCCAGTACTTC
CASSLSSGETQYF
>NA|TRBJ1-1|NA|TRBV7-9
TGTGCCAGCAGCTTACTTGCGCGGAACACTGAAGCTTTCTTT
CASSLLARNTEAFF
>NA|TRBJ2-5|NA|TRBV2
TGTGCCAGCAGTGACGAGGGGAGGGAGACCCAGTACTTC
CASSDEGRETQYF
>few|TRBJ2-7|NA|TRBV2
TGTGCCAGCAGCCTGAGAGGCTACGAGCAGTACTTC
CASSLRGYEQYF
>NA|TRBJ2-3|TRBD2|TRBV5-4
TGTGCCAGCAGCTTGGCCTTGGGACTACCTTCCCGCACAGATACGCAGTATTTT
CASSLALGLPSRTDTQYF
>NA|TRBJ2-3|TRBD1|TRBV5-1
TGCGCCAGCAGCTTGGAGGACAGGGGTTCAGATACGCAGTATTTT
CASSLEDRGSDTQYF
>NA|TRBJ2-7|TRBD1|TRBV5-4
TGTGCCAGCAGCACCCAGGGGGCGCAATGGGACGAGCAGTACTTC
CASSTQGAQWDEQYF
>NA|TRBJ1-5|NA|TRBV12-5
TGTGCTAGTGGTTTGGACCCCTTATGGACAGACCCCCCGAGGCCCCAGCATTTT
CASGLDPLWTDPPRPQHF
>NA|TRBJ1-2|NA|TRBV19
TGTGCCAGTAGTATAGATTGGCAGGGACTAAGAGAGAATGGCTACACCTTC
CASSIDWQGLRENGYTF
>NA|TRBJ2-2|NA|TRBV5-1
TGCGCCAGCAGCTCTATGACTAGTTCCGGGGAGCTGTTTTTT
CASSSMTSSGELFF
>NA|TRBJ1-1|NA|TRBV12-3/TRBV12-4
TGTGCCAGCAGTTTCTCCCTTAACACTGAAGCTTTCTTT
CASSFSLNTEAFF
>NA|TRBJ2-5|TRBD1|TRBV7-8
TGTGCCAGCAGCCCCGACAGGGCGGTAGGGACCCAGTACTTC
CASSPDRAVGTQYF
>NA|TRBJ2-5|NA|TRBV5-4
TGTGCCAGCAGCCACCCCAGCGAGGAGACCCAGTACTTC
CASSHPSEETQYF
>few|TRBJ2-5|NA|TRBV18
TGTGCCAGCTCACCTAAACAGCCCAGTCTGGAGACCCAGTACTTC
CASSPKQPSLETQYF
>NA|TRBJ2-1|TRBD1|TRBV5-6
TGTGCCAGCAGCCACAGGGGGCAAGATCGTAATGAGCAGTTCTTC
CASSHRGQDRNEQFF
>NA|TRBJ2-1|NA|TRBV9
TGTGCCAGCAGCGTAGAGTGGTGGCGGGGCCAAAATGAGCAGTTCTTC
CASSVEWWRGQNEQFF
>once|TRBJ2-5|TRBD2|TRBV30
TGTGCCTGGAGTGTACGGGAGGGGGAAGAGACCCAGTACTTC
CAWSVREGEETQYF
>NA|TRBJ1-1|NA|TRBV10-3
TGTGCCGGACGGACAAGGATGAACACTGAAGCTTTCTTT
CAGRTRMNTEAFF
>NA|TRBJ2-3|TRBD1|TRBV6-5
TGTGCCACCTCCCCGAGGGGGCTGGATACGCAGTATTTT
CATSPRGLDTQYF
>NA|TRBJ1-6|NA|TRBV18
TGTGCCAGCTCACCAGACCGTGCAGGCCCTTTGAATTCACCCCTCCACTTT
CASSPDRAGPLNSPLHF
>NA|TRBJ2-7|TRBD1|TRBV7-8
TGTGCCAGCAGCGCCAACAGGACAGGGGTAGGAAGGTACTTC
CASSANRTGVGRYF
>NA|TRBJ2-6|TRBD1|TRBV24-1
TGTGCCACCAGTGAGGGACAGGGGACCCCTGGGGCCAACGTCCTGACTTTC
CATSEGQGTPGANVLTF
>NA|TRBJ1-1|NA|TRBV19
TGTGCCAGTAGTACTCGGGAGAAAGCTTTCTTT
CASSTREKAFF
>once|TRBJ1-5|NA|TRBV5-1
TGCGCCAGCAGCCGGGGGGCCCCCCAGCATTTT
CASSRGAPQHF
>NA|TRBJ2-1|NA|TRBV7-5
TGTGTCAGAAGCTTTTCTAGCGGGGGATACAATGAGCAGTTCTTC
CVRSFSSGGYNEQFF
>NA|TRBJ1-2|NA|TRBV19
TGTGCCAGTAGTCTCAATACGGACCGGGGGTATGGCTACACCTTC
CASSLNTDRGYGYTF